The 2 T cell receptor beta chains reported below all come from one sample, sequenced in a study of CD8 T cells in Susac syndrome. A quantity of 0.5 to 1 ug RNA underwent reverse transcription using random hexamers. A single record per CDR3 protein comes from TCRdb applying MiXCR to the immunoSEQ multiplex PCR reads. The data contain approximately 150,000 distinct CDR3 sequences, about 94% of them seen just once; the ten biggest clones take up under 0.095%. Sequenced: CD4+ T cells from PBMCs. The receptor set was obtained from a human donor with multiple sclerosis.

J is TRBJ1-5 and V is TRBV7-9; D call uncertain. The V gene's germline CDR1 is SEHNR and CDR2 FQNEAQ (reference sequence). The CDR3 loop spans 13 amino acids. V lost 5 bases and J 5 bases, leaving 10 bases between the germline ends. The CDR3 DNA sequence: TGTGCCAGCAGCCTGGGCCAAGATCAGCCCCAGCATTTT. Translation: CASSLGQDQPQHF.

The rearrangement joins TRBV6-5 to TRBJ2-5; no reliable D call. The germline gives CDR1 MNHEY, CDR2 SVGAGI. The CDR3 runs 14 residues. The V and J ends lost 4 bases and 2 bases respectively, with 11 bases between them. CDR3 in DNA: TGTGCCAGCAGTTCCGTTGAGGCTCAAGAGACCCAGTACTTC. Protein: CASSSVEAQETQYF.